The TCR beta chain under discussion was sequenced for a study of OX40 agonist ivuxolimab in advanced cancers. Turning to the study itself: People who had prior anti-PD-1, anti-PD-L1 or anti-CTLA-4 therapy could take part, and roughly 44% had some. Partial responses occurred in three patients (one hepatocellular carcinoma, two cutaneous melanoma). Findings and caveats of the study: There was clonal expansion of CD4+ and CD8+ blood T cells by week 6 at 0.1 to 3.0 mg/kg. Compared with others, partial responders at 0.1-3.0 mg/kg displayed clonal expansion among the lowest.

The assay was immunoSEQ multiplex PCR, and TCRdb's table has in-frame clones only and misses some. The table has 60,000 to 75,000 clones, about four fifths seen once. Note on this clone: The antigen remains undetermined.

Between the trimmed V and J ends, which lost 0 bases and 5 bases, there was a span of 12 bases. The CDR3 runs 15 residues. Germline V gene sequence: CDR1 SGHKS, CDR2 YYEKEE (reference sequence). The sample here was CD4+ or CD8+ T cells sorted from blood, taken in a trial of the OX40 agonist ivuxolimab. The TCR originated in an adult with an advanced solid tumor such as melanoma, head and neck, liver or kidney cancer. This chain joins TRBV5-5 and TRBJ1-3; unclear D gene. CDR3 region: CASSLESFGRNTIYF. For the CDR3, the DNA is TGTGCCAGCAGCTTGGAGAGCTTTGGGAGAAACACCATATATTTT.